The source of this TCR beta chain is a study of OX40 agonist ivuxolimab in advanced cancers. Study-wide context: Ivuxolimab was an agonistic, fully human IgG2 monoclonal antibody directed against OX40 (CD134), a costimulatory receptor. The paper reports the monotherapy dose-escalation portion (N = 52 patients) of the phase I ivuxolimab trial. Patients were allowed to have had prior anti-PD-1, anti-PD-L1 or anti-CTLA-4 therapy, and around two fifths of the dose-escalation patients had been treated with checkpoint inhibitors. In the dose-escalation cohort, approximately 80% of patients were male, and the mean age was 60 years with a range of roughly 20 to 79. Intravenous ivuxolimab was administered to patients every 2 weeks at six dose levels: 0.01, 0.1, 0.3, 1.5, 3 and 10 mg/kg. Partial responses occurred in three dose-escalation patients, of whom one had hepatocellular carcinoma and two had cutaneous melanoma. Peripheral TCRbeta sequencing was intended to test whether TCR sequence diversity was altered and clonal T-cell expansion was caused by ivuxolimab. Of the roughly 51 patients in dose escalation, about 19 had hepatocellular carcinoma, some 15 had melanoma, 9 had renal cell carcinoma and 9 had head and neck cancer. Summary of the overall study and its limitations: After ivuxolimab, CD8+ T cells had more expanded clones than CD4+ T cells on average. Low levels of normalized T-cell clonal expansion were also seen in some patients who did not respond. At doses from 0.1 to 3.0 mg/kg, clonal expansion was seen in both CD4+ and CD8+ blood T cells between baseline and week 6. The antigen specificity of the peripheral T cells that underwent clonal expansion was not determined. Partial responders in the 0.1-3.0 mg/kg groups had among the lowest normalized peripheral clonal expansion, especially among CD8+ T cells.

Concerning this clone: Its antigen remains unidentified. Base qualities are missing; no much larger clone stands one base away.

The trial excluded patients who had a history of autoimmune disease or who were on systemic immunosuppression. Peripheral blood for TCR sequencing was collected from all dose cohorts at baseline, on cycle 4 day 1, and on cycle 7 day 1. The samples were taken from a phase I, first-in-human, multicenter, open-label dose-escalation trial of ivuxolimab. Adults with locally advanced or metastatic melanoma, renal cell, hepatocellular, or head and neck squamous cell carcinoma were enrolled in the trial. Before TCR sequencing, CD4+ T cells and CD8+ T cells were sorted from peripheral blood as separate populations. The CDR3 sequence holds 15 residues, the cysteine and phenylalanine included. Only the CDR3 region is kept as DNA, spanning 45 bases read in frame from base 1. For CDR1 and CDR2, the germline V gene lists MNHNS and SASEGT. Trimming at the junction amounts to 6 bases on V and 4 bases on J, and the germline ends lie 18 bases apart.

To sequence the TCRbeta CDR3 region, genomic DNA was isolated from the sorted cells. TCRbeta CDR3 regions were sequenced using the immunoSEQ Assay. Entries here come from immuneACCESS through TCRdb and include only in-frame sequences with V and J called. Some clones fail to appear in such tables; in the studies checked, an unresolved V gene covers under half of the shortfall, and the cause of the remainder is unknown. The table for this sample lists 74,000 or so clones; roughly 90% of them were counted only once. Together, the top ten hold about 9% of the sample. The chain is assembled from TRBV6-1 and TRBJ1-1; perhaps TRBD1 is the D gene, with 5 bases matching. The receptor was isolated from an adult with an advanced solid tumor such as melanoma, head and neck, liver or kidney cancer. The source material was CD4+ or CD8+ T cells sorted from blood, sampled in a trial of the OX40 agonist ivuxolimab. CDR3 sequence: CASRDEGRRLTEAFF. The base sequence is TGTGCCAGCAGGGACGAGGGACGACGGCTCACTGAAGCTTTCTTT.